What follows describes a single T cell receptor beta chain. V gave up 1 base and J gave up 4 bases, with 13 bases separating them. Germline-derived CDR1 and CDR2 are SGHNT and YENEEA. This CDR3 is built from 15 residues. Measured with immunoSEQ multiplex PCR; TCRdb has only the in-frame clones, and not every one. The table records some 70,000 clones, roughly 82% of them present only once. The data are from a study of control samples from healthy donors and cancer patients. This clonotype originated in a woman aged 50 to 65 with lung cancer. Sequences were obtained from PBMCs. This chain links TRBV11-3 with TRBJ1-2; D is perhaps TRBD1 (6 bases). The CDR3 DNA reads as TGTGCCAGCAGCTTAGCTGGGGGGCAGGGCTATGGCTACACCTTC. Translation gives CASSLAGGQGYGYTF.